The next 8 T cell receptor beta chains were all read from a single sample in a study of cytomegalovirus exposure and HLA in healthy donors. The study ran its PCR with 60 Vbeta and 13 Jbeta primers. Assay: immunoSEQ multiplex PCR; the TCRdb copy retains only in-frame clones and omits some. Here the sample spans fewer than 150,000 clones, 65% to 85% being singletons. The sample was PBMCs. The receptor source for this set is a man aged 45-60 years in good health and CMV-seronegative.

The chain employs TRBV28 and TRBJ1-4; 7 nucleotides align to TRBD1. The V gene end was trimmed by 5 bases and the J gene end by 4 bases; junction bases not matched to a gene: 10. CDR3 length: 16 residues. Per germline, CDR1 MDHEN and CDR2 SYDVKM. The CDR3 here is CASSPQTGTVNEKLFF. CDR3 DNA: TGTGCCAGCAGTCCACAAACCGGGACAGTTAATGAAAAACTGTTTTTT.

V and J are TRBV6-1 and TRBJ1-3, with D perhaps matching TRBD1 (5 bases). The CDR3 covers 14 residues. Looked up from germline, CDR1 is MNHNS and CDR2 is SASEGT. Deletions cut 4 bases from V and 1 base from J, with 8 bases between. The CDR3 sequence: CASSGRVSGNTIYF. The CDR3 region has the DNA TGTGCCAGCAGTGGCAGGGTTTCTGGAAACACCATATATTTT.

The chain joins TRBV7-9 to TRBJ2-6; D ambiguous. This CDR3 is 15 amino acids long. Looked up from germline, CDR1 is SEHNR and CDR2 is FQNEAQ (reference sequence). The V end was cut by 1 base, the J end by 2 bases, with 6 bases between. The CDR3 DNA reads as TGTGCCAGCAGCTTAGTCGTTGCTGGGGCCAACGTCCTGACTTTC. As protein: CASSLVVAGANVLTF.

This chain links TRBV28 with TRBJ1-5; possibly TRBD1 for D (5 bases). V lost 9 bases, J lost 0 bases, and 9 bases lay in between. Germline-derived CDR1 and CDR2 are MDHEN and SYDVKM. This CDR3 is built from 13 residues. The chain's CDR3 is CASRQPSNQPQHF. As DNA, the CDR3 is TGTGCCAGTAGACAGCCTAGCAATCAGCCCCAGCATTTT.

This rearrangement joins TRBV10-3 to TRBJ2-3; maybe TRBD2 (6 bases). Per the germline V gene, CDR1 is ENHRY and CDR2 is SYGVKD. Trimming removed 3 bases from V and 2 bases from J, with 12 bases in between. The length of the CDR3 is 15 residues. The CDR3 DNA reads as TGTGCCATCAGTGATCCTGGGAGGTCCACAGATACGCAGTATTTT. Protein sequence: CAISDPGRSTDTQYF.

The J gene is TRBJ2-1, the V gene TRBV5-1, with D tentatively TRBD2 (5 bases). Between the trimmed V and J ends, which lost 2 bases and 10 bases, there was a span of 19 bases. The CDR3 runs to 15 residues. Germline V gene data show CDR1 as SGHRS and CDR2 as YFSETQ. The CDR3 reads CASSFRPDRGWEQFF. In DNA form, the CDR3 reads TGCGCCAGCAGCTTTCGACCAGACCGGGGTTGGGAGCAGTTCTTC. The whole variable domain, remainder taken from reference TRBV5-1 and TRBJ2-1, is KAGVTQTPRYLIKTRGQQVTLSCSPISGHRSVSWYQQTPGQGLQFLFEYFSETQRNKGNFPGRFSGRQFSNSRSEMNVSTLELGDSALYLCASSFRPDRGWEQFFGPGTRLTVL.

The chain is built from TRBV28 and TRBJ2-1, with 8 bases lining up with TRBD1. In germline, CDR1 is MDHEN, CDR2 SYDVKM. There are 14 residues in the CDR3. J lost 9 bases, V lost 6 bases, and 10 bases had no gene match. This CDR3 is CASRRPGGFREQFF. The CDR3 DNA reads TGTGCCAGCAGGCGACCAGGGGGCTTCCGTGAGCAGTTCTTC.

This clone was counted a few times. This CDR3 is CSVVTPLESTDTQYF. The CDR3 coding sequence is TGCAGCGTTGTCACCCCCCTAGAAAGCACAGATACGCAGTATTTT. This rearrangement joins TRBV29-1 to TRBJ2-3; unclear D gene. Trimming removed 4 bases from V and 0 bases from J, with 14 bases in between. Germline-derived CDR1 and CDR2 are SQVTM and ANQGSEA. The CDR3 loop spans 15 amino acids.